This TCR beta chain came from a study of blood T cell repertoires in COVID-19. Study-wide background: The cDNA or gDNA used as material had been derived from T cells, B-cell-depleted T cells, or PBMCs.

In the original workflow: Scientists estimated how many nucleated cells there were by amplifying reference gene primers. Libraries were prepared by immunoSEQ multiplex PCR; TCRdb keeps only in-frame clonotypes and omits some of them. The DNA was the basis for D and trimming; V, J and clone size are from that table. Among 490,000 or so clones listed, about 88% were seen once. The length of the CDR3 is 13 residues. Trimming cost V 3 bases and J 0 bases, with 3 bases left between them. Germline lookup yields CDR1 SEHNR and CDR2 FQNEAQ (reference sequence). Recovered status applied to Cohort 3 donors who had two consecutive negative PCRs. It also applied to those with clearance or with symptom resolution.

Source material: PBMCs or T cells enriched from blood (not recorded which). The clonotype comes from a woman aged 55-75 years who had recovered from COVID-19. This sequence joins TRBV7-9 and TRBJ1-3; D not resolved. CDR3 in DNA: TGTGCCAGCAGCTTCCTCTCTGGAAACACCATATATTTT. It yields the protein CASSFLSGNTIYF.